These T cell receptor beta chains were read from a single sample in a study of blood T cell repertoires in COVID-19. Clones were read by immunoSEQ multiplex PCR, and TCRdb kept only the in-frame ones, dropping some. The sample contains some 260,000 clones, more than 70% of which appear only once. Sequenced: peripheral blood. All receptors come from a young woman with COVID-19, enrolled during active disease. Both conserved end residues are part of each CDR3. Not all rows give a size; the values are once, few, many and, for expanded clones, a class.

v_gene: TRBV7-8; j_gene: TRBJ2-5; abundance: few; CDR3aa: CASSLQRGGRETQYF
v_gene: TRBV3-1/TRBV3-2; j_gene: TRBJ1-1; abundance: -; CDR3aa: CASSQAPGQTMNTEAFF
v_gene: TRBV10-3; j_gene: TRBJ1-3; abundance: once; CDR3aa: CAISDLGGLTGNTIYF
v_gene: TRBV12-3/TRBV12-4; j_gene: TRBJ2-7; abundance: -; CDR3aa: CASRAGGGYEQYF
v_gene: TRBV2; j_gene: TRBJ2-1; abundance: -; CDR3aa: CAIIFQTTRGAYEQFF
v_gene: TRBV4-2; j_gene: TRBJ2-1; abundance: -; CDR3aa: CASSQAVDSGSHEQFF
v_gene: TRBV28; j_gene: TRBJ2-1; abundance: -; CDR3aa: CASSPPDIYNEQFF
v_gene: TRBV18; j_gene: TRBJ1-1; abundance: -; CDR3aa: CASSPQGATEAFF
v_gene: TRBV7-2; j_gene: TRBJ2-2; abundance: -; CDR3aa: CASSLEGGTNTGELFF
v_gene: TRBV6-5; j_gene: TRBJ1-2; abundance: -; CDR3aa: CASTGYYGYTF
v_gene: TRBV5-6; j_gene: TRBJ2-7; abundance: -; CDR3aa: CASSFIELPHEQYF
v_gene: TRBV5-5; j_gene: TRBJ2-1; abundance: -; CDR3aa: CASSLGAGDEQFF
v_gene: TRBV15; j_gene: TRBJ1-5; abundance: -; CDR3aa: CATSRQGGQPQHF
v_gene: TRBV5-6; j_gene: TRBJ2-5; abundance: -; CDR3aa: CASSLGPGTSGGETQYF
v_gene: TRBV5-1; j_gene: TRBJ2-3; abundance: -; CDR3aa: CASSLAGGGGTDTQYF
v_gene: TRBV5-8; j_gene: TRBJ1-6; abundance: -; CDR3aa: CASSHMTGKGSPLHF
v_gene: TRBV27; j_gene: TRBJ1-5; abundance: -; CDR3aa: CASTQRGGQSNQPQHF
v_gene: TRBV27; j_gene: TRBJ1-2; abundance: -; CDR3aa: CASSFGRGDYGYTF
v_gene: TRBV19; j_gene: TRBJ2-5; abundance: -; CDR3aa: CASSGGGYQETQYF
v_gene: TRBV5-6; j_gene: TRBJ1-1; abundance: -; CDR3aa: CASSFGGNTEAFF
v_gene: TRBV7-9; j_gene: TRBJ2-5; abundance: once; CDR3aa: CASSLWGLSRGEPEETQYF
v_gene: TRBV7-2; j_gene: TRBJ2-7; abundance: once; CDR3aa: CASSQWTGTSFYEQYF
v_gene: TRBV6-5; j_gene: TRBJ2-2; abundance: -; CDR3aa: CASSGNSQGELFF
v_gene: TRBV5-1; j_gene: TRBJ2-7; abundance: -; CDR3aa: CASSRPGDSSSYEQYF
v_gene: TRBV7-2; j_gene: TRBJ1-2; abundance: -; CDR3aa: CASSFYEGYGYTF
v_gene: TRBV19; j_gene: TRBJ1-3; abundance: -; CDR3aa: CASSLRPTGNTIYF
v_gene: TRBV6-5; j_gene: TRBJ1-5; abundance: -; CDR3aa: CATRVEPQHF
v_gene: TRBV6-5; j_gene: TRBJ1-4; abundance: -; CDR3aa: CASSYSYRALNEKLFF
v_gene: TRBV7-8; j_gene: TRBJ2-5; abundance: -; CDR3aa: CASSPSGGQETQYF
v_gene: TRBV6-2/TRBV6-3; j_gene: TRBJ2-7; abundance: once; CDR3aa: CASSYSELRGEQYF
v_gene: TRBV7-2; j_gene: TRBJ2-1; abundance: -; CDR3aa: CASSLDRVRREQFF
v_gene: TRBV5-4; j_gene: TRBJ1-2; abundance: -; CDR3aa: CASSPGQGGNYGYTF
v_gene: TRBV11-3; j_gene: TRBJ2-3; abundance: -; CDR3aa: CASSLDQLGGVGTDTQYF
v_gene: TRBV28; j_gene: TRBJ2-7; abundance: -; CDR3aa: CASSLSGGTAEQYF
v_gene: TRBV29-1; j_gene: TRBJ1-1; abundance: -; CDR3aa: CSATVSLNTEAFF
v_gene: TRBV2; j_gene: TRBJ1-3; abundance: -; CDR3aa: CASRGAGRTSGNTIYF
v_gene: TRBV7-8; j_gene: TRBJ2-7; abundance: -; CDR3aa: CASSLRTGSSYEQYF
v_gene: TRBV6-6; j_gene: TRBJ1-3; abundance: once; CDR3aa: CASSGQTREIGNTIYF
v_gene: TRBV9; j_gene: TRBJ1-2; abundance: -; CDR3aa: CASSVDDRSNYGYTF
v_gene: TRBV7-8; j_gene: TRBJ1-1; abundance: once; CDR3aa: CASRSRRTGGWNTEAFF
v_gene: TRBV5-5; j_gene: TRBJ2-3; abundance: -; CDR3aa: CASSPSGSSTDTQYF
v_gene: TRBV6-5; j_gene: TRBJ2-2; abundance: -; CDR3aa: CASKATGELFF
v_gene: TRBV4-1; j_gene: TRBJ2-2; abundance: -; CDR3aa: CASSRGQGAGELFF
v_gene: TRBV5-8; j_gene: TRBJ1-2; abundance: -; CDR3aa: CASSLLRGTHGGYTF
v_gene: TRBV10-3; j_gene: TRBJ1-2; abundance: few; CDR3aa: CAISGDRDHGYTF
v_gene: TRBV6-1; j_gene: TRBJ1-6; abundance: -; CDR3aa: CASSVRVDSPLHF
v_gene: TRBV27; j_gene: TRBJ1-6; abundance: -; CDR3aa: CASRGTEVSPLHF
v_gene: TRBV7-2; j_gene: TRBJ1-6; abundance: -; CDR3aa: CASSFQGRESPLHF
v_gene: TRBV3-1/TRBV3-2; j_gene: TRBJ1-2; abundance: -; CDR3aa: CASSQEAGSYGYTF
v_gene: TRBV7-9; j_gene: TRBJ2-4; abundance: -; CDR3aa: CASSLESGENIQYF
v_gene: TRBV7-9; j_gene: TRBJ2-3; abundance: -; CDR3aa: CASRPGGTDTQYF
v_gene: TRBV11-3; j_gene: TRBJ1-1; abundance: -; CDR3aa: CASSTHRGEAFF